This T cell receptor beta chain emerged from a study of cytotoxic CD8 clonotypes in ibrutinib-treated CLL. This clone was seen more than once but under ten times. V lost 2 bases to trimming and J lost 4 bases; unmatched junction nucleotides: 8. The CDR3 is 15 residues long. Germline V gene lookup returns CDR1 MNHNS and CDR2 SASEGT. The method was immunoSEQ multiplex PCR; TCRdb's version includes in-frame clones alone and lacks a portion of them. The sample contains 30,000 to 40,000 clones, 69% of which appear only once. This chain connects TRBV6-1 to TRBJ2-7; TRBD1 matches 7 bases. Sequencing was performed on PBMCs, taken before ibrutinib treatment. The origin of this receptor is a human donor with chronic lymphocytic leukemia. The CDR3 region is CASSEFIGDSYEQYF. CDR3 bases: TGTGCCAGCAGTGAATTTATTGGGGACAGTTACGAGCAGTACTTC.